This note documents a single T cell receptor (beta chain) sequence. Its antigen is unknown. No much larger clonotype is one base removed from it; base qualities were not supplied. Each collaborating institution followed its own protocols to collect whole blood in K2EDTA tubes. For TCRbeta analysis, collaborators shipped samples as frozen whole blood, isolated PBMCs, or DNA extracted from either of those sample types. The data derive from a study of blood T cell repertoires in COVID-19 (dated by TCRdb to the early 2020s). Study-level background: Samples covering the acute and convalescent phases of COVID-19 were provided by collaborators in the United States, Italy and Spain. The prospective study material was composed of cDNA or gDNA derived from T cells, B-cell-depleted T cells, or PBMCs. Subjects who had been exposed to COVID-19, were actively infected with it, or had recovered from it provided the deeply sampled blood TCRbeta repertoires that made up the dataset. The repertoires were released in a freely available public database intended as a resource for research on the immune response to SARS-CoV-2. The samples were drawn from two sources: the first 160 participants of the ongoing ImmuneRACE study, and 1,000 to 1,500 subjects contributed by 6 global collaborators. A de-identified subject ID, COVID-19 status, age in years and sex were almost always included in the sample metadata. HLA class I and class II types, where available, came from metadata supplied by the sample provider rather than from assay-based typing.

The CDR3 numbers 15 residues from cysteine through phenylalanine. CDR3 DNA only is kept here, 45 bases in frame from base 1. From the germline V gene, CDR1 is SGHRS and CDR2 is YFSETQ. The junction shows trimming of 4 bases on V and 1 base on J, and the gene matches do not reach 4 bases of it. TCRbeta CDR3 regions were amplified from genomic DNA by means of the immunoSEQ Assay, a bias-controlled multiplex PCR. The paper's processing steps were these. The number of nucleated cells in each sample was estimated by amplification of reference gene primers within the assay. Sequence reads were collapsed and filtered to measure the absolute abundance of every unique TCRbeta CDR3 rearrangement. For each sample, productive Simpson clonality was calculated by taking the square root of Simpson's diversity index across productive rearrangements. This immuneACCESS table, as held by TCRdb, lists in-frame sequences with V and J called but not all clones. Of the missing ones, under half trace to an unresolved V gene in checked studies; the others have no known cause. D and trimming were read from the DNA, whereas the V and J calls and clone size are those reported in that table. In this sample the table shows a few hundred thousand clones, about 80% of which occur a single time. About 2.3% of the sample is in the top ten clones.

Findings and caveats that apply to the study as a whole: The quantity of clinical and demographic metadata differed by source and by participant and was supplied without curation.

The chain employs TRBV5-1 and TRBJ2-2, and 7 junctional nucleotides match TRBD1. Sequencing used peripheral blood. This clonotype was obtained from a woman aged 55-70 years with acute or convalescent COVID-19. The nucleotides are TGCGCCAGCAGCGCCTGGACAGGGAACACCGGGGAGCTGTTTTTT. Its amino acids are CASSAWTGNTGELFF. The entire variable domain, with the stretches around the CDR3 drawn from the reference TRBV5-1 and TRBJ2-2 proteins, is KAGVTQTPRYLIKTRGQQVTLSCSPISGHRSVSWYQQTPGQGLQFLFEYFSETQRNKGNFPGRFSGRQFSNSRSEMNVSTLELGDSALYLCASSAWTGNTGELFFGEGSRLTVL.